This T cell receptor beta chain was profiled in a study of T-cell memory formation after mild COVID-19. Study in general: TCR clusters were largely donor specific.

Of note for this clonotype: Its antigen is as yet unknown.

One entry per CDR3 protein, called by TCRdb with MiXCR from the 5' RACE reads. The sample records about 390,000 distinct CDR3 sequences, more than 15% being singletons. Germline V gene data show CDR1 as MNHEY and CDR2 as SVGEGT. CDR3 length equals 12 residues. Trimming took off 7 bases at V and 8 bases at J, with 12 bases between the two ends. Findings and limits, study-wide: Researchers report contracting CD4+ clones mostly in CM and EM, with CD8+ clones in EMRA.

This TCR was recovered from a man younger than 35 who had mild COVID-19 (a few samples of this study predate the infection). Cell type and time point are not known. Sequencing was performed on PBMCs or a T cell subset sorted from them (not recorded which). V usage is TRBV6-2 or TRBV6-3 and J usage is TRBJ2-1, with D unclear. The CDR3 nucleotides read TGTGCCAGCACTCTCCTGGGCGATGAGCAGTTCTTC. Protein sequence: CASTLLGDEQFF.